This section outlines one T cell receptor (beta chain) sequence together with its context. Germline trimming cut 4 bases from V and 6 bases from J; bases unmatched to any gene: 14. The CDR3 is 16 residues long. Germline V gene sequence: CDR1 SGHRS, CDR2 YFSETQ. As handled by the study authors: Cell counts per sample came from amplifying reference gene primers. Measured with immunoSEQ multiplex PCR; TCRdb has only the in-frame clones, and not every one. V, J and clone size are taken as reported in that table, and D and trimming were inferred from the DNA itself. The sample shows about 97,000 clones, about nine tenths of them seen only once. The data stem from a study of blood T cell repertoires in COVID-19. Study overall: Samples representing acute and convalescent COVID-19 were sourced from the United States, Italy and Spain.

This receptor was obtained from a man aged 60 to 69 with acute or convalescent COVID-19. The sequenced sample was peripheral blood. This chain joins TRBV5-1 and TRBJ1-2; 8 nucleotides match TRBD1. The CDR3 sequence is CASSRSGQGRSDGYTF. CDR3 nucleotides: TGCGCCAGCAGCAGAAGTGGACAGGGTCGAAGCGATGGCTACACCTTC.